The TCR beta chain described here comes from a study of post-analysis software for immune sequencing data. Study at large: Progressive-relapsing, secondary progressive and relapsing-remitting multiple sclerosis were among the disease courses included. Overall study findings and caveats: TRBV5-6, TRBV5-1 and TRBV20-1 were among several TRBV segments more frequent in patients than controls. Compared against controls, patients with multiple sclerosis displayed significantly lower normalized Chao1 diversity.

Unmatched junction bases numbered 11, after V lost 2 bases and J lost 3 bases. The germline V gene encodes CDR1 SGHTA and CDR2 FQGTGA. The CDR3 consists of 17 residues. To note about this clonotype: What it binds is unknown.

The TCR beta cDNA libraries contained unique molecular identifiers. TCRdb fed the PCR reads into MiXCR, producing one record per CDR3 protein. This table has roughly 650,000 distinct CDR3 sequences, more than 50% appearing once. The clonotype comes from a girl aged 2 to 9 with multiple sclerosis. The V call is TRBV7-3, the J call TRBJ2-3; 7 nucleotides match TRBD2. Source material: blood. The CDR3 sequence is CASSLEVLASGTDTQYF. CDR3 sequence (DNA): TGTGCCAGCAGCTTAGAGGTCCTGGCTAGCGGTACAGATACGCAGTATTTT.